Below are 21 T cell receptor beta chains sequenced from a single sample in a study of cytomegalovirus exposure and HLA in healthy donors. PCR involved 60 Vbeta and 13 Jbeta primers. Clones were read by immunoSEQ multiplex PCR, and TCRdb kept only the in-frame ones, dropping some. This sample carries 60,000 to 90,000 clones, 70% of them seen once, and the ten largest clones take around 9.7%. The sample was PBMCs. The receptors come from a woman in her 50s in good health and CMV-seropositive.

By share, this clone counts as medium-sized. The chain carries TRBV10-3 and TRBJ1-5; the D gene is possibly TRBD1 (6 bases). The CDR3 runs to 14 residues. The germline V and J ends were trimmed by 7 bases and 6 bases, with 16 bases remaining between them. In germline, CDR1 is ENHRY, CDR2 SYGVKD. CDR3 DNA sequence: TGTGCCATCAAAGAGGGGGGGTCAGGTCAGCCCCAGCATTTT. It codes for CAIKEGGSGQPQHF.

V is TRBV7-2 and J is TRBJ2-5; 16 positions match TRBD2. After removal of 2 bases from V and 2 bases from J, the junction contained 8 bases not matched to a gene. This CDR3 comprises 19 residues. Germline CDR1 reads SGHTA; CDR2 reads FQGNSA. CDR3 nucleotides: TGTGCCAGCAGCTTACGGCCCCCGGGACTAGCGGGGGGGCAAGAGACCCAGTACTTC. It specifies CASSLRPPGLAGGQETQYF.

The chain uses TRBV4-3 and TRBJ1-6; a weak D match, TRBD1 (5 bases). Germline loops: CDR1 LGHNA, CDR2 YSLEER. The V end lost 5 bases, the J end lost 12 bases, and 20 bases lay between the germline ends. The length of the CDR3 is 15 residues. The chain's CDR3 is CASSRSTVLAEPLHF. As DNA, the CDR3 is TGCGCCAGCAGCAGATCGACAGTTCTTGCGGAACCCCTCCACTTT.

V and J are TRBV11-3 and TRBJ2-3; TRBD1 agrees at 9 bases. The length of the CDR3 is 14 residues. V shed 6 bases and J 2 bases; nucleotides not matched to a gene: 3. CDR1 and CDR2 (germline): SGHNT, YENEEA. CDR3 amino acids: CASRTGGDTDTQYF. CDR3 coding DNA: TGTGCCAGCAGGACAGGGGGGGACACAGATACGCAGTATTTT.

The chain uses TRBV30 and TRBJ2-1, with 9 nucleotides matching TRBD1. The V segment lost 7 bases and the J segment 2 bases; nucleotides outside the gene matches: 3. In germline, CDR1 is GTSNPN, CDR2 SVGIG (reference sequence). The CDR3 is made up of 13 amino acids. Here the CDR3 reads CASHRGPYNEQFF. CDR3 DNA: TGTGCCTCGCACAGGGGGCCCTACAATGAGCAGTTCTTC.

The chain recombines TRBV9 with TRBJ2-7; 7 positions agree with TRBD2. Looked up from germline, CDR1 is SGDLS and CDR2 is YYNGEE. V shed 0 bases and J 5 bases; nucleotides not matched to a gene: 2. The CDR3 is made up of 13 amino acids. The CDR3 is CASSVGGGHEQYF. The CDR3 coding sequence is TGTGCCAGCAGCGTAGGGGGAGGGCACGAGCAGTACTTC.

The rearrangement links TRBV10-1 to TRBJ2-3; 7 nucleotides line up with TRBD2. Germline CDR1 and CDR2: WNHNN and SYGVQD (reference sequence). This CDR3 is built from 10 residues. After removal of 8 bases from V and 14 bases from J, the junction contained 7 bases not matched to a gene. CDR3 region: CASGGGPGYF. The CDR3, as DNA: TGCGCCAGCGGGGGGGGACCCGGGTATTTT.

This clone was counted once. For the CDR3, the DNA is TGTGCCAGCAGCTTCGTTAGCGGGGGGTCTACAGATACGCAGTATTTT. Its translation: CASSFVSGGSTDTQYF. This chain joins TRBV11-3 and TRBJ2-3; TRBD2 agrees at 10 bases. Trimming at V came to 3 bases and at J to 3 bases, leaving 6 bases not matched to a gene. This CDR3 is built from 16 residues. Per the germline V gene, CDR1 is SGHNT and CDR2 is YENEEA.

By share, this clone counts as medium-sized. The rearrangement joins TRBV11-2 to TRBJ2-1; D is possibly TRBD1 (6 bases). This CDR3 contains 13 residues. The germline V gene has CDR1 SGHAT and CDR2 FQNNGV. V lost 5 bases and J 6 bases, leaving 11 bases between the germline ends. This CDR3 reads CASSPRDTNEQFF. The DNA for the CDR3 is TGTGCCAGCAGCCCCCGGGACACCAATGAGCAGTTCTTC.

The chain uses TRBV10-3 and TRBJ2-5, with 8 bases matching TRBD1. V gave up 3 bases and J gave up 5 bases; unmatched junction bases: 8. The CDR3 consists of 15 residues. The germline V gene encodes CDR1 ENHRY and CDR2 SYGVKD. CDR3 DNA: TGTGCCATCAGTGAAGGGCAGGGGGCAGGGGAGACCCAGTACTTC. Its translation is CAISEGQGAGETQYF.

The J gene is TRBJ2-7, the V gene TRBV7-2; 13 bases line up with TRBD2. The CDR3 loop spans 16 amino acids. Germline-derived CDR1 and CDR2 are SGHTA and FQGNSA. Germline trimming cut 4 bases from V and 2 bases from J; bases unmatched to any gene: 5. The CDR3: CASSSGLAGDTYEQYF. The CDR3 nucleotides read TGTGCCAGCAGCTCCGGACTAGCGGGAGACACCTACGAGCAGTACTTC.

The chain carries TRBV19 and TRBJ2-7, with 8 positions matching TRBD1. Germline loops: CDR1 LNHDA, CDR2 SQIVND (reference sequence). Trimming at V came to 5 bases and at J to 0 bases, leaving 6 bases not matched to a gene. The CDR3 has 15 amino acids. Here the CDR3 reads CASSLHRGNSYEQYF. Here the CDR3 DNA reads TGTGCCAGTAGTCTTCACAGGGGGAACTCCTACGAGCAGTACTTC.

This clone was detected only once. This sequence joins TRBV7-2 and TRBJ2-3, with 9 bases lining up with TRBD2. The CDR3 covers 16 residues. J gave up 3 bases and V 1 base, and 5 bases lay outside the gene matches. Germline V gene lookup returns CDR1 SGHTA and CDR2 FQGNSA. The CDR3 DNA reads as TGTGCCAGCAGCTTAGGCCGCGGGGGGGCGACAGATACGCAGTATTTT. Its translation is CASSLGRGGATDTQYF. Using reference TRBV7-2 and TRBJ2-3 for the parts outside the CDR3, the full variable domain is GAGVSQSPSNKVTEKGKDVELRCDPISGHTALYWYRQSLGQGLEFLIYFQGNSAPDKSGLPSDRFSAERTGGSVSTLTIQRTQQEDSAVYLCASSLGRGGATDTQYFGPGTRLTVL.

Remarks on this clone: It is unclear where the CDR3 begins or ends on the DNA, so no DNA is shown, and the CDR3 is as TCRdb lists it. V usage is TRBV21-1 and J usage is TRBJ1-2; the D call TRBD1 from the table was never checked on the DNA. TRBV21-1 is described as a pseudogene. The CDR3 is 16 amino acids in total, end residues counted. CDR3 sequence: CASSKSTVGQGSGYTF.

CDR3: CASSDRGADTQYF. The CDR3 DNA is TGTGCCAGCAGTGACAGGGGCGCAGATACGCAGTATTTT. V usage is TRBV2 and J usage is TRBJ2-3; the D gene is possibly TRBD1 (6 bases). The CDR3 runs 13 residues. Trimming cost V 3 bases and J 4 bases, with 8 bases left between them. CDR1 and CDR2 from the germline V gene are SNHLY and FYNNEI.

The chain employs TRBV30 and TRBJ2-2; D unclear. The CDR3 spans 12 residues. Germline V CDR1 and CDR2: GTSNPN, SVGIG (reference sequence). V lost 2 bases to trimming and J lost 4 bases, with 5 bases between them. The CDR3 bases are TGTGCCTGGAGTCCCGGCACCGGGGAGCTGTTTTTT. Translation gives CAWSPGTGELFF.

This clone was picked up a small number of times. The V call is TRBV19, the J call TRBJ1-1; D remains unclear. In germline, CDR1 is LNHDA, CDR2 SQIVND (reference sequence). The CDR3 has 14 amino acids. Trimming took 6 bases from V and 1 from J, leaving 12 bases between them. The CDR3 region is CASSRGEPNTEAFF. The CDR3 bases are TGTGCCAGTAGCCGAGGTGAACCGAACACTGAAGCTTTCTTT.

The chain has TRBV10-3 and TRBJ2-7; the match to TRBD2 covers 9 bases. CDR3 length: 13 residues. Germline V lookup: CDR1 ENHRY, CDR2 SYGVKD. With V trimmed by 10 bases and J by 5 bases, 9 bases remained unmatched. The CDR3 region has the DNA TGTGCCACCGAAATAGCGGGAGCGCACGAGCAGTACTTC. Encoded protein: CATEIAGAHEQYF.

The chain links TRBV19 to TRBJ2-7; 8 bases map to TRBD1. Germline V lookup: CDR1 LNHDA, CDR2 SQIVND (reference sequence). The CDR3 runs 14 residues. J was trimmed by 6 bases and V by 5 bases; bases with no gene match: 9. DNA for the CDR3: TGTGCCAGTAGTTTTACAGGGGGTAACGGCGAGCAGTACTTC. This translates into CASSFTGGNGEQYF.

The chain carries TRBV28 and TRBJ1-2, with D possibly TRBD1 on 6 matching bases. Trimming shortened V by 3 bases and J by 4 bases, and 12 bases separated the two germline ends. Germline V gene data show CDR1 as MDHEN and CDR2 as SYDVKM. The CDR3 spans 14 residues. DNA of the CDR3: TGTGCCAGCAGTTTTGGACAGACAACCTATGGCTACACCTTC. Translation gives CASSFGQTTYGYTF.

This chain uses TRBV28 with TRBJ2-1, with no clear D. CDR1 and CDR2 from the germline V gene are MDHEN and SYDVKM. Between the trimmed V and J ends, which lost 5 bases and 0 bases, there was a span of 14 bases. This CDR3 spans 16 amino acids. This CDR3 is CASSLPNWSSYNEQFF. In nucleotides, the CDR3 is TGTGCCAGCAGTCTCCCTAACTGGAGCTCCTACAATGAGCAGTTCTTC.